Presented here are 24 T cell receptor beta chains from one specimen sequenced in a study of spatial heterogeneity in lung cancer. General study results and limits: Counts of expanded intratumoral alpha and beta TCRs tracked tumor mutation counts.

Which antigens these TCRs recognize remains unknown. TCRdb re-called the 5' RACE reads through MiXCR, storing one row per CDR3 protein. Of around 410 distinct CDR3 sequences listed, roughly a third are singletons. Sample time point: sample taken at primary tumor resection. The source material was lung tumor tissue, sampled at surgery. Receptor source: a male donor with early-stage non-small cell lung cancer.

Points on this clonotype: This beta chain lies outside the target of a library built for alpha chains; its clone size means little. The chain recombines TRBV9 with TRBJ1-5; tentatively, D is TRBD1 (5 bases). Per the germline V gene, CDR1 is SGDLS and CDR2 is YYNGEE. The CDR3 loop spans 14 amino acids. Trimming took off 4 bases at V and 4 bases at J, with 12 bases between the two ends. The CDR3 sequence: CASSPPGANQPQHF. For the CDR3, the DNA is TGTGCCAGCAGCCCACCCGGGGCAAATCAGCCCCAGCATTTT.

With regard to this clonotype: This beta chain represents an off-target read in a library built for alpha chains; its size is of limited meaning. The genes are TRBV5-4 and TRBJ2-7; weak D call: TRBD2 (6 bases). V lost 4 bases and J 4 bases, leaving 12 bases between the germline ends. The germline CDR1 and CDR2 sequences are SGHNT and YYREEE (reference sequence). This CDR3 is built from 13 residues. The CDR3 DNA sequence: TGTGCCAGCAGCCCCGCGGGACCTTACGAGCAGTACTTC. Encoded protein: CASSPAGPYEQYF.

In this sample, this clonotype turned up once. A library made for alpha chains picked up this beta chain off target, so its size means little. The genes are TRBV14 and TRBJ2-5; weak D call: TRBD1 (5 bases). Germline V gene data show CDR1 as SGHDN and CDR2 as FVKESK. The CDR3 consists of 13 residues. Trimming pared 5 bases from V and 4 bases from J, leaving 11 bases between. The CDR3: CASSRGWGETQYF. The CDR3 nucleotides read TGTGCCAGCAGCAGGGGCTGGGGAGAGACCCAGTACTTC.

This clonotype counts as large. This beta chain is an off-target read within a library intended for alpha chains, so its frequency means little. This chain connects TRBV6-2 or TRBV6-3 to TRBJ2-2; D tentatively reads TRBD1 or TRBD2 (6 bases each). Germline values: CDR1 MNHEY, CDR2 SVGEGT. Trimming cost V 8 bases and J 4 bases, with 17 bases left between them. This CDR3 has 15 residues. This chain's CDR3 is CASQGSSAVTGELFF. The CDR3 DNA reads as TGTGCCAGCCAGGGGTCTAGCGCTGTCACCGGGGAGCTGTTTTTT.

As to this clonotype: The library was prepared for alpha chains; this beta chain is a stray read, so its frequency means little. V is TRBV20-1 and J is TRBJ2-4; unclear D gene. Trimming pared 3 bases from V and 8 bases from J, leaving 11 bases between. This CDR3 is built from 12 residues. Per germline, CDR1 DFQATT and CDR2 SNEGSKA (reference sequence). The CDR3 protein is CSAREASDIQYF. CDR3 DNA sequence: TGCAGTGCTAGGGAAGCCTCCGACATTCAGTACTTC.

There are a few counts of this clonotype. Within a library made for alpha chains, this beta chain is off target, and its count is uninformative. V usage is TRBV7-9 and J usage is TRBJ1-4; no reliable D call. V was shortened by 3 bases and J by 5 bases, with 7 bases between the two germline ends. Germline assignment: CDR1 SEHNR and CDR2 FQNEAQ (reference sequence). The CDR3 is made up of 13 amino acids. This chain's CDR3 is CASSFSGNEKLFF. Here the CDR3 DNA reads TGTGCCAGCAGCTTTTCAGGAAATGAAAAACTGTTTTTT.

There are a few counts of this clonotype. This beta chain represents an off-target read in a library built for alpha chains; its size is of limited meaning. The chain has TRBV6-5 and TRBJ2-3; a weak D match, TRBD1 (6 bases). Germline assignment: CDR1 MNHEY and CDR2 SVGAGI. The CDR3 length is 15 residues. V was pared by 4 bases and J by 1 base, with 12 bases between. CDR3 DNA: TGTGCCAGCAGTTCTAGGGGGTTTCGCACAGATACGCAGTATTTT. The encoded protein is CASSSRGFRTDTQYF.

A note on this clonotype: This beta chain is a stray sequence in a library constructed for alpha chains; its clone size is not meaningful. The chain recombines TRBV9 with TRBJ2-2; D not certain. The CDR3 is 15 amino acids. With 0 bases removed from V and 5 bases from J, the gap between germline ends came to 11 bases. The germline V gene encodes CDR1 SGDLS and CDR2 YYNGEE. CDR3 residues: CASSVGIGKTGELFF. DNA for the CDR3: TGTGCCAGCAGCGTAGGAATAGGGAAGACCGGGGAGCTGTTTTTT.

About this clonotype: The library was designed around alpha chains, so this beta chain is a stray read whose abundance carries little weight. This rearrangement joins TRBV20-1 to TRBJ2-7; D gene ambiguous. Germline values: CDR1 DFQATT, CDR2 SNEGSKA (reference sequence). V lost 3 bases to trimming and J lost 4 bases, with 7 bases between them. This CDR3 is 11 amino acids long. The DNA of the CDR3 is TGCAGTGCTAGCTCGGGTTACGAGCAGTACTTC. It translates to CSASSGYEQYF.

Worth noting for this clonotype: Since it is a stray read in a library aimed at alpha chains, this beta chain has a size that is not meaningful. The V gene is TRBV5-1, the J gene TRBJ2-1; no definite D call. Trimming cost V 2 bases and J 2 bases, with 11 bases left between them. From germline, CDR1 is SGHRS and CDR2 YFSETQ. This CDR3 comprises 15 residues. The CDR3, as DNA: TGCGCCAGCAGCTTAGAGATGTTGACCTACAATGAGCAGTTCTTC. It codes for CASSLEMLTYNEQFF.

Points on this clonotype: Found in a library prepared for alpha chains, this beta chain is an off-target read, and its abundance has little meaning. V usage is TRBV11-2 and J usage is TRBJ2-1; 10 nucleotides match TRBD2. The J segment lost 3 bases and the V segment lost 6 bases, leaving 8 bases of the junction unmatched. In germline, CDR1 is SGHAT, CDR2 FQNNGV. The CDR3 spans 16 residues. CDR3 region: CASRPAGTSVYNEQFF. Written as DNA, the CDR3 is TGTGCCAGCAGACCAGCAGGGACTAGCGTCTACAATGAGCAGTTCTTC.

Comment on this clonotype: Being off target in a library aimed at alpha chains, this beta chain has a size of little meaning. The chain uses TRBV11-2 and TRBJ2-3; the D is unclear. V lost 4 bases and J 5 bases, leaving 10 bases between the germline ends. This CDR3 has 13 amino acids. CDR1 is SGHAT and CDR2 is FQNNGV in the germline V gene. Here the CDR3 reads CASSSGVIDTQYF. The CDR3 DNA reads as TGTGCCAGCAGCTCCGGAGTGATAGATACGCAGTATTTT.

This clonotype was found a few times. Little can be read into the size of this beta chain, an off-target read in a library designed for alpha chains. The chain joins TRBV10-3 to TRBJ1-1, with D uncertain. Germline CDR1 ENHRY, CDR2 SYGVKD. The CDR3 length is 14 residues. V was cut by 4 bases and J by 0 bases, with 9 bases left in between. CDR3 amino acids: CAISALPLNTEAFF. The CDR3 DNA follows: TGTGCCATCAGTGCTCTACCGTTGAACACTGAAGCTTTCTTT.

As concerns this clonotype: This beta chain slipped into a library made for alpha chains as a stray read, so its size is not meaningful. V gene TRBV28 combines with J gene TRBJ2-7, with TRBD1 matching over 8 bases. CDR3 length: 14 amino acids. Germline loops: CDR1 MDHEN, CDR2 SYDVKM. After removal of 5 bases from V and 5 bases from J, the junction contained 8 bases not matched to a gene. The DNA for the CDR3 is TGTGCCAGCAGTATAGCCGGACAGGGCAACGAGCAGTACTTC. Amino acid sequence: CASSIAGQGNEQYF.

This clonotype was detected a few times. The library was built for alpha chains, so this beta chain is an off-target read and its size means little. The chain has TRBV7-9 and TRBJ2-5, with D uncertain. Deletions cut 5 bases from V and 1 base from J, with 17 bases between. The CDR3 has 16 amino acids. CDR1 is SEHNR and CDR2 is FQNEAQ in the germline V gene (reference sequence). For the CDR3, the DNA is TGTGCCAGCAGCCCCCGCGATAGCAGATTCCAAGAGACCCAGTACTTC. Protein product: CASSPRDSRFQETQYF.

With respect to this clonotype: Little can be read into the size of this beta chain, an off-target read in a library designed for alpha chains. The CDR3: CASSLGPDREQFF. The CDR3 nucleotides read TGTGCCAGCAGCTTAGGTCCAGATCGGGAGCAGTTCTTC. The chain uses TRBV7-2 and TRBJ2-1, with D hard to call. The CDR3 contains 13 residues. Germline V lookup: CDR1 SGHTA, CDR2 FQGNSA. V lost 1 base, J lost 10 bases, and 11 bases lay in between. The whole variable domain, filled in from reference TRBV7-2 and TRBJ2-1, reads GAGVSQSPSNKVTEKGKDVELRCDPISGHTALYWYRQSLGQGLEFLIYFQGNSAPDKSGLPSDRFSAERTGGSVSTLTIQRTQQEDSAVYLCASSLGPDREQFFGPGTRLTVL.

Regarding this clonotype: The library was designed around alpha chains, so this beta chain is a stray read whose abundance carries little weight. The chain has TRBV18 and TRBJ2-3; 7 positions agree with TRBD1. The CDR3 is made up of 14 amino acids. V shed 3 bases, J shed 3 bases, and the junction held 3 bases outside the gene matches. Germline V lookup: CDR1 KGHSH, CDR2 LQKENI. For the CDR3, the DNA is TGTGCCAGCTCACCCGGACAGGCGACAGATACGCAGTATTTT. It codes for CASSPGQATDTQYF.

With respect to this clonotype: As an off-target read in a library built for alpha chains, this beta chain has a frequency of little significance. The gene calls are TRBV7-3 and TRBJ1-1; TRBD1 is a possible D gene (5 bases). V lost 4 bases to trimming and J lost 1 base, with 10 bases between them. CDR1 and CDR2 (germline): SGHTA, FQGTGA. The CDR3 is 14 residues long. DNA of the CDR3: TGTGCCAGCAGCTCAGGGTACCCGAACACTGAAGCTTTCTTT. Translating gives CASSSGYPNTEAFF.

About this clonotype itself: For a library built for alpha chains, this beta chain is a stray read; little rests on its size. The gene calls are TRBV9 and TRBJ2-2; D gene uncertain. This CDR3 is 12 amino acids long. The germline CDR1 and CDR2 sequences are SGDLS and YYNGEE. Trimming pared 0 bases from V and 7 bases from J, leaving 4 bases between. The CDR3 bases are TGTGCCAGCAGCGTAGGTAACGGGGAGCTGTTTTTT. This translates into CASSVGNGELFF. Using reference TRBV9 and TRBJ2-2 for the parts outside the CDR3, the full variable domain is DSGVTQTPKHLITATGQRVTLRCSPRSGDLSVYWYQQSLDQGLQFLIQYYNGEERAKGNILERFSAQQFPDLHSELNLSSLELGDSALYFCASSVGNGELFFGEGSRLTVL.

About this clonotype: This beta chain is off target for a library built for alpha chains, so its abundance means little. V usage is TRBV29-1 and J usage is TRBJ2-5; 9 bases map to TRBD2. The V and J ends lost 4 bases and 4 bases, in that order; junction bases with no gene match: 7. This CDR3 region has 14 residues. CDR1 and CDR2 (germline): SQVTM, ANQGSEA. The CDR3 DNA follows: TGCAGCGTTGGAGAACCGGGACTAGCAGAGACCCAGTACTTC. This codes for CSVGEPGLAETQYF.

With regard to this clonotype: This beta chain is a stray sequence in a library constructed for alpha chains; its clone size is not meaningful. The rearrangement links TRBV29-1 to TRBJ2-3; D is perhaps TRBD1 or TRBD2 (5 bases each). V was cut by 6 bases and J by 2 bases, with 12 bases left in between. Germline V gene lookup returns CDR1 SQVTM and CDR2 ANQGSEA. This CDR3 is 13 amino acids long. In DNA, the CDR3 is TGCAGCGTCTCCGGGACCTACACAGATACGCAGTATTTT. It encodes CSVSGTYTDTQYF.

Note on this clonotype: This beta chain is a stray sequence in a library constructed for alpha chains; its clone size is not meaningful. The DNA for the CDR3 is TGTGCCAGTCGCCAGGGGGCGCTTTACAATGAGCAGTTCTTC. Protein product: CASRQGALYNEQFF. The chain couples TRBV2 to TRBJ2-1, with 8 positions matching TRBD1. CDR1 SNHLY and CDR2 FYNNEI come from the germline V gene. V lost 9 bases, J lost 4 bases, and 8 bases stayed unmatched. CDR3 size: 14 residues.

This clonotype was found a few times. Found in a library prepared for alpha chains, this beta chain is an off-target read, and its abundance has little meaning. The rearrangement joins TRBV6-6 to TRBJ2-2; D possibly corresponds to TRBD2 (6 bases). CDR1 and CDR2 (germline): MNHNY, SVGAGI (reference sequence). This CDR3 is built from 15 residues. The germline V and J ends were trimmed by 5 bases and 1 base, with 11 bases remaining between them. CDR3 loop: CASSIRRENTGELFF. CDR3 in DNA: TGTGCCAGCAGTATACGGAGGGAGAACACCGGGGAGCTGTTTTTT.

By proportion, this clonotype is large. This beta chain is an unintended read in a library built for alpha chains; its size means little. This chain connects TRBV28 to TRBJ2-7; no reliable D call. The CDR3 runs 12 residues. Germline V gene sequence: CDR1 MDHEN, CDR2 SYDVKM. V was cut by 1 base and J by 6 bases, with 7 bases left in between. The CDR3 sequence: CASSLLDGEQYF. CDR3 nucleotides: TGTGCCAGCAGTTTATTGGACGGCGAGCAGTACTTC. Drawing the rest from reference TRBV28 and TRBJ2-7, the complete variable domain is DVKVTQSSRYLVKRTGEKVFLECVQDMDHENMFWYRQDPGLGLRLIYFSYDVKMKEKGDIPEGYSVSREKKERFSLILESASTNQTSMYLCASSLLDGEQYFGPGTRLTVT.